The clone carrying this TCR beta chain has just a few counts. This specimen belongs to a study of T-cell memory formation after mild COVID-19. Study-level information: In these data, TCR clusters were largely donor specific.

The germline V gene has CDR1 SEHNR and CDR2 FQNEAQ (reference sequence). V was clipped by 2 bases and J by 2 bases, with 13 bases between them. There are 16 residues in the CDR3. TCRdb ran MiXCR on the 5' RACE reads and lists one entry per CDR3 protein. The sample yields under 300,000 distinct CDR3 sequences, roughly 17% seen once. The sequence came from a man in his late teens or twenties who had mild COVID-19 (a few samples of this study predate the infection). Cell type and time point are not known. Material for sequencing was PBMCs or a T cell subset sorted from them (not recorded which). This chain links TRBV7-9 with TRBJ2-4; D possibly uses TRBD1 or TRBD2 (5 bases each). CDR3 residues: CASSLPTPGPKNIQYF. DNA of the CDR3: TGTGCCAGCAGCTTACCGACTCCGGGACCCAAAAACATTCAGTACTTC.